The 27 T cell receptor beta chains in this list originate from one sample, sequenced in a study of blood T cell repertoires in COVID-19. Here immunoSEQ multiplex PCR was the method, and the copy in TCRdb shows in-frame clones only, minus some. The repertoire holds about 59,000 clones, with roughly 84% as singletons. The sequenced material came from peripheral blood. Receptors were obtained from a man aged 80 or over in a cohort sampled during active COVID-19.

The rearrangement uses TRBV6-5 and TRBJ2-3; 9 positions match TRBD2. The CDR3 runs to 14 residues. The trim removed 2 bases at V and 13 bases at J, leaving 10 bases unmatched. CDR1 and CDR2 (germline): MNHEY, SVGAGI. CDR3 bases: TGTGCCAGCAGTTACCGTGATAGCGGGGGTGTGGAGTATTTT. Its protein is CASSYRDSGGVEYF.

This chain joins TRBV7-8 and TRBJ1-1, with 8 bases that match TRBD1. This CDR3 contains 17 residues. Germline CDR1 and CDR2: SGHVS and FQNEAQ. J was trimmed by 0 bases and V by 4 bases; bases with no gene match: 10. CDR3 amino acids: CASSYSTGARMNTEAFF. The CDR3 bases are TGTGCCAGCAGCTATTCGACAGGGGCCCGTATGAACACTGAAGCTTTCTTT.

V is TRBV6-5 and J is TRBJ1-2; TRBD1 might be the D (5 bases). The CDR3 is 13 amino acids. Deletions cut 5 bases from V and 3 bases from J, with 10 bases between. The germline gives CDR1 MNHEY, CDR2 SVGAGI. CDR3 loop: CASSTGSDYGYTF. DNA for the CDR3: TGTGCCAGCAGTACAGGTTCAGACTATGGCTACACCTTC.

V and J are TRBV5-6 and TRBJ2-7, with 11 bases identical to TRBD2. This CDR3 is 14 amino acids long. V shed 4 bases, J shed 3 bases, and the junction held 3 bases outside the gene matches. Germline CDR1 is SGHDT and CDR2 is YYEEEE. The CDR3 DNA follows: TGTGCCAGCAGCAGAACTAGCGGGGGCTACGAGCAGTACTTC. As protein: CASSRTSGGYEQYF.

The chain joins TRBV29-1 to TRBJ1-3; D uncertain. V lost 4 bases to trimming and J lost 2 bases, with 9 bases between them. Germline assignment: CDR1 SQVTM and CDR2 ANQGSEA. The CDR3 length is 13 residues. CDR3 in amino acids: CSVGLRAGNTIYF. As DNA, the CDR3 is TGCAGCGTTGGTTTACGCGCTGGAAACACCATATATTTT.

This clone was picked up one time. The gene calls are TRBV5-5 and TRBJ2-7, with 7 bases matching TRBD1. After removal of 4 bases from V and 1 base from J, the junction contained 5 bases not matched to a gene. There are 14 residues in the CDR3. From germline, CDR1 is SGHKS and CDR2 YYEKEE (reference sequence). The CDR3 DNA follows: TGTGCCAGCAGCCAACAGGGGCAGTCCTACGAGCAGTACTTC. This encodes CASSQQGQSYEQYF. The complete variable domain, with remaining parts taken from reference TRBV5-5 and TRBJ2-7, reads DAGVTQSPTHLIKTRGQQVTLRCSPISGHKSVSWYQQVLGQGPQFIFQYYEKEERGRGNFPDRFSARQFPNYSSELNVNALLLGDSALYLCASSQQGQSYEQYFGPGTRLTVT.

In this sample, this clone turned up once. The rearrangement joins TRBV18 to TRBJ2-7; tentative D call: TRBD1 (5 bases). Trimming pared 2 bases from V and 6 bases from J, leaving 11 bases between. The CDR3 contains 13 residues. From germline, CDR1 is KGHSH and CDR2 LQKENI. The CDR3 DNA reads TGTGCCAGCTCACCAAATTCAGGGTCCGAGCAGTACTTC. It codes for CASSPNSGSEQYF. The full variable domain, completed using reference TRBV18 and TRBJ2-7, is NAGVMQNPRHLVRRRGQEARLRCSPMKGHSHVYWYRQLPEEGLKFMVYLQKENIIDESGMPKERFSAEFPKEGPSILRIQQVVRGDSAAYFCASSPNSGSEQYFGPGTRLTVT.

This sequence joins TRBV4-1 and TRBJ1-2, with D uncertain. Germline V gives CDR1 MGHRA, CDR2 YSYEKL. The CDR3 extends over 13 amino acids. Trimming shortened V by 2 bases and J by 4 bases, and 8 bases separated the two germline ends. The CDR3 sequence: CASSQLGLYGYTF. CDR3 coding DNA: TGCGCCAGCAGCCAACTGGGCCTCTATGGCTACACCTTC.

The chain carries TRBV7-2 and TRBJ1-1, with D perhaps matching TRBD1 (5 bases). Germline CDR1 reads SGHTA; CDR2 reads FQGNSA. This CDR3 contains 11 residues. V was pared by 5 bases and J by 10 bases, with 11 bases between. The CDR3 nucleotides read TGTGCCAGCAGCCCCAGGGTCACAGCTTTCTTT. Translated, it gives CASSPRVTAFF.

This clone was seen once. V and J are TRBV11-3 and TRBJ2-1; D is perhaps TRBD2 (8 bases). This CDR3 spans 17 amino acids. Germline loops: CDR1 SGHNT, CDR2 YENEEA. The ends were cut back, 3 bases at V and 2 bases at J, with 17 bases in the middle. CDR3 sequence: CASSFTGAGGAYNEQFF. The CDR3 coding sequence is TGTGCCAGCAGCTTCACAGGGGCGGGGGGCGCCTACAATGAGCAGTTCTTC.

This sequence joins TRBV27 and TRBJ2-5; the D is unclear. This CDR3 spans 13 amino acids. Germline values: CDR1 MNHEY, CDR2 SMNVEV (reference sequence). With 3 bases removed from V and 2 bases from J, the gap between germline ends came to 7 bases. CDR3 sequence reads: CASSFIGQETQYF. The CDR3 bases are TGTGCCAGCAGTTTTATCGGTCAAGAGACCCAGTACTTC.

V gene TRBV19 combines with J gene TRBJ2-5; TRBD2 aligns across 9 bases. This CDR3 spans 15 amino acids. V dropped 5 bases and J dropped 1; count of bases not matched to a gene: 5. Per the germline V gene, CDR1 is LNHDA and CDR2 is SQIVND (reference sequence). CDR3 nucleotide sequence: TGTGCCAGTAGTTTGGCTAGCGGGGCCCAAGAGACCCAGTACTTC. It yields the protein CASSLASGAQETQYF.

This sequence joins TRBV5-8 and TRBJ1-1; TRBD1 might be the D (5 bases). Germline values: CDR1 SGHTS, CDR2 YDEGEE. V dropped 0 bases and J dropped 6 bases, with 9 bases sitting between them. The CDR3 is 13 amino acids. The CDR3 is CASSLGWGAEAFF. CDR3 nucleotide sequence: TGTGCCAGCAGCTTGGGATGGGGGGCTGAAGCTTTCTTT.

This clone was found a few times. The chain combines TRBV30 with TRBJ1-6; 7 bases align to TRBD1. Germline V gives CDR1 GTSNPN, CDR2 SVGIG (reference sequence). V lost 5 bases to trimming and J lost 7 bases; unmatched junction nucleotides: 14. CDR3 length: 16 amino acids. The CDR3 DNA reads TGTGCCTGGGGGGGCCTGACAGGGACCTCAAATTCACCCCTCCACTTT. It is translated as CAWGGLTGTSNSPLHF.

The genes are TRBV2 and TRBJ2-5; TRBD1 matches 7 bases. J gave up 2 bases and V 7 bases, and 10 bases lay outside the gene matches. The CDR3 spans 15 residues. Germline V gene sequence: CDR1 SNHLY, CDR2 FYNNEI. In nucleotides, the CDR3 is TGTGCCAGCATCATACAGGGGCCGAATCAAGAGACCCAGTACTTC. Amino acids: CASIIQGPNQETQYF.

In DNA, the CDR3 is TGTGCCAGCAGTGACAGGGTAAATAACGAGCAGTACTTC. Translating it yields CASSDRVNNEQYF. The gene calls are TRBV6-1 and TRBJ2-7; D is perhaps TRBD1 (5 bases). The CDR3 runs to 13 residues. Germline V CDR1 and CDR2: MNHNS, SASEGT. Trimming removed 3 bases at V and 5 bases at J, with 11 bases between.

This clone was detected only once. The chain combines TRBV9 with TRBJ2-3, with 8 bases aligning to TRBD2. V dropped 4 bases and J dropped 1; count of bases not matched to a gene: 8. Germline CDR1 is SGDLS and CDR2 is YYNGEE. The CDR3 runs 16 residues. DNA for the CDR3: TGTGCCAGCAGCTCTACCGGGACTAGGGGCACAGATACGCAGTATTTT. It encodes CASSSTGTRGTDTQYF.

This chain links TRBV2 with TRBJ2-7; a possible D gene is TRBD1 (6 bases). Looked up from germline, CDR1 is SNHLY and CDR2 is FYNNEI. V lost 11 bases and J 2 bases, leaving 13 bases between the germline ends. This CDR3 is 12 amino acids long. The CDR3 reads CAAGRGAYEQYF. The CDR3 DNA sequence: TGTGCCGCGGGCAGGGGCGCCTACGAGCAGTACTTC.

The chain has TRBV5-1 and TRBJ1-6, with D hard to call. This CDR3 contains 17 residues. Germline CDR1 SGHRS, CDR2 YFSETQ. V was clipped by 4 bases and J by 0 bases, with 14 bases between them. The CDR3 loop is CASSADTASSYNSPLHF. The CDR3, as DNA: TGCGCCAGCAGCGCGGATACCGCGAGCTCCTATAATTCACCCCTCCACTTT.

This chain links TRBV6-5 with TRBJ2-7; 8 positions match TRBD1. Per germline, CDR1 MNHEY and CDR2 SVGAGI. The V gene end was trimmed by 10 bases and the J gene end by 5 bases; junction bases not matched to a gene: 7. This CDR3 has 12 residues. CDR3: CAIIRDRHEQYF. DNA for the CDR3: TGTGCCATTATCCGGGACAGGCACGAGCAGTACTTC.

This chain connects TRBV28 to TRBJ2-7; 9 positions agree with TRBD1. Germline values: CDR1 MDHEN, CDR2 SYDVKM. Trimming removed 2 bases from V and 5 bases from J; junction bases left unmatched: 7. This CDR3 is 15 amino acids long. Here the CDR3 reads CASSLIGQGFNEQYF. CDR3 nucleotides: TGTGCCAGCAGTTTAATCGGACAGGGGTTCAACGAGCAGTACTTC.

The table lists this clone with a count of one. The J gene is TRBJ1-1, the V gene TRBV19, with D unresolved. This CDR3 is 15 amino acids long. V lost 2 bases and J lost 5, with 15 bases in between. The germline V gene encodes CDR1 LNHDA and CDR2 SQIVND (reference sequence). The CDR3, as DNA: TGTGCCAGTAGTATAACCGGACTGGGCAGGACTGAAGCTTTCTTT. This sequence encodes CASSITGLGRTEAFF.

The V gene is TRBV25-1, the J gene TRBJ1-1; TRBD1 aligns across 10 bases. After removal of 3 bases from V and 5 bases from J, the junction contained 6 bases not matched to a gene. Germline CDR1 reads MGHDK; CDR2 reads SYGVNS. The CDR3 is 15 residues long. In nucleotides, the CDR3 is TGTGCCAGCAGTGAGTCGACAGGGGGCAGAACTGAAGCTTTCTTT. As protein: CASSESTGGRTEAFF.

The CDR3 region has the DNA TGTGCCAGCAGTTCCGGACAGGGGGGTATGAATGGCTACACCTTC. This translates into CASSSGQGGMNGYTF. J is TRBJ1-2 and V is TRBV27; 10 bases match TRBD1. The CDR3 length is 15 residues. V was clipped by 4 bases and J by 6 bases; unmatched bases: 8. Germline CDR1 and CDR2: MNHEY and SMNVEV (reference sequence).

This chain connects TRBV10-3 to TRBJ1-1, with D perhaps matching TRBD1 (6 bases). Per germline, CDR1 ENHRY and CDR2 SYGVKD. This CDR3 has 16 residues. Deletions cut 0 bases from V and 0 bases from J, with 11 bases between. CDR3 coding DNA: TGTGCCATCAGTGAGTCTACAGGGTGGGTGAACACTGAAGCTTTCTTT. This codes for CAISESTGWVNTEAFF.

This chain joins TRBV3-1 (or the pseudogene TRBV3-2) and TRBJ1-2; the D gene is possibly TRBD1 (5 bases). V was shortened by 1 base and J by 6 bases, with 12 bases between the two germline ends. From germline, CDR1 is LGHDT and CDR2 YNNKEL (reference sequence). The CDR3 loop spans 14 amino acids. In DNA form, the CDR3 reads TGTGCCAGCAGCCAAGGAGCCAGGGTTAATGGCTACACCTTC. It specifies CASSQGARVNGYTF.

In this sample, this clone turned up once. The genes are TRBV9 and TRBJ1-4; possible D gene TRBD1, 5 bases. V lost 0 bases to trimming and J lost 8 bases, with 11 bases between them. Looked up from germline, CDR1 is SGDLS and CDR2 is YYNGEE. This CDR3 is built from 14 residues. The CDR3 coding sequence is TGTGCCAGCAGCGTAGCAGGAAGGGGAGAAAAACTGTTTTTT. Its protein is CASSVAGRGEKLFF.